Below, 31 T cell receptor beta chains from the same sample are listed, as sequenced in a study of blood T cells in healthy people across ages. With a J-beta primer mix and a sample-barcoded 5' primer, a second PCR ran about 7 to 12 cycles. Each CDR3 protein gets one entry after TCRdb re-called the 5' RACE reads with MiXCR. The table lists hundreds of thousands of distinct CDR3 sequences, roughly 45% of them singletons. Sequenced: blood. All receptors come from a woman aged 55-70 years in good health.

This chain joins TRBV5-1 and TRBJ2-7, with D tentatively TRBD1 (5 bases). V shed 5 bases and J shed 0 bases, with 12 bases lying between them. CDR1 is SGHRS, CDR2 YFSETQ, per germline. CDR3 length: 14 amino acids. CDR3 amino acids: CASSYQGLSYEQYF. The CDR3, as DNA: TGCGCCAGCAGTTACCAGGGCCTCTCCTACGAGCAGTACTTC. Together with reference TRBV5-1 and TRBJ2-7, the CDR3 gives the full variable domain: KAGVTQTPRYLIKTRGQQVTLSCSPISGHRSVSWYQQTPGQGLQFLFEYFSETQRNKGNFPGRFSGRQFSNSRSEMNVSTLELGDSALYLCASSYQGLSYEQYFGPGTRLTVT.

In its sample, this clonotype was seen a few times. The CDR3 DNA sequence: TGCAGTGCTAGTCTGGTAAACCAAGAGACCCAGTACTTC. This encodes CSASLVNQETQYF. The chain uses TRBV20-1 and TRBJ2-5; D is uncertain. Germline V gives CDR1 DFQATT, CDR2 SNEGSKA (reference sequence). This CDR3 has 13 residues. The ends were cut back, 3 bases at V and 0 bases at J, with 8 bases in the middle.

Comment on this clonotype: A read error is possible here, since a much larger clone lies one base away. CDR3 amino acids: CASSYRSQGMHNEQYF. The CDR3 DNA follows: TGTGCCAGCAGCTATCGATCGCAGGGGATGCACAATGAGCAGTACTTC. The chain uses TRBV11-2 and TRBJ2-5; perhaps TRBD1 as D (6 bases). The CDR3 is made up of 16 amino acids. Per the germline V gene, CDR1 is SGHAT and CDR2 is FQNNGV. V was clipped by 4 bases and J by 11 bases, with 26 bases between them.

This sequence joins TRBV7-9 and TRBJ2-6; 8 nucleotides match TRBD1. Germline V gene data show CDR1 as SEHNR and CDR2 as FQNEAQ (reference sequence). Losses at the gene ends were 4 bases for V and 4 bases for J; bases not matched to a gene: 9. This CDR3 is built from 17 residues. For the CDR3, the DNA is TGTGCCAGCAGCTCGCTCGAGCAGGGGGCAGGGGCCAACGTCCTGACTTTC. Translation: CASSSLEQGAGANVLTF.

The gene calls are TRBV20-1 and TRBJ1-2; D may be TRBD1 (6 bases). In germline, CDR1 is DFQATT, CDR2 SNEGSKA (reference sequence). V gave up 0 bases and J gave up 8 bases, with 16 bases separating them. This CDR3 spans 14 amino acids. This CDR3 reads CSARDPAGARGYTF. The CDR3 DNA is TGCAGTGCTAGAGATCCCGCAGGGGCGAGGGGCTACACCTTC.

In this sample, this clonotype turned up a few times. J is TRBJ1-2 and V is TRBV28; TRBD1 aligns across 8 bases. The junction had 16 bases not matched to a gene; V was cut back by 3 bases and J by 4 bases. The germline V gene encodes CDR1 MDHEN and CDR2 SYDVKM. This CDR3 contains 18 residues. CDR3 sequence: CASSFSPSGGGRGYGYTF. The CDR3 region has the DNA TGTGCCAGCAGTTTTAGTCCGTCAGGGGGCGGAAGAGGCTATGGCTACACCTTC.

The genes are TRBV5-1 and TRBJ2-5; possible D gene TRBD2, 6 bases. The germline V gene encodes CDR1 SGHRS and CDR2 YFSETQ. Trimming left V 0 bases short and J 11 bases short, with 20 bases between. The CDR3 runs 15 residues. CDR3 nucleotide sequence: TGCGCCAGCAGCTTGGTGGCTAGCGAGAACAATGAGCAGTACTTC. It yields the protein CASSLVASENNEQYF.

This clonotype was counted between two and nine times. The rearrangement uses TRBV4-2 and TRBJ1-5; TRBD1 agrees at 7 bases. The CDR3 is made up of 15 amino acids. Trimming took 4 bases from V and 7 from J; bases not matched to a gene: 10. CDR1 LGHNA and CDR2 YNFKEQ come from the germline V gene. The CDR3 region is CASSRDRDLRQPQHF. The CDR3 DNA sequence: TGTGCCAGCAGCCGAGACAGGGACTTAAGACAGCCCCAGCATTTT.

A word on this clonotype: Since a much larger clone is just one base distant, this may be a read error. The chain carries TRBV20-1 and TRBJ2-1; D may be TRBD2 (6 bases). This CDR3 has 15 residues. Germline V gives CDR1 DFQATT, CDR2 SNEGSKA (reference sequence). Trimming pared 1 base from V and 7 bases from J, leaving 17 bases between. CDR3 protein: CSARGRGSRVNEQFF. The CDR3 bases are TGCAGTGCTAGAGGACGGGGGAGCCGTGTAAATGAGCAGTTCTTC.

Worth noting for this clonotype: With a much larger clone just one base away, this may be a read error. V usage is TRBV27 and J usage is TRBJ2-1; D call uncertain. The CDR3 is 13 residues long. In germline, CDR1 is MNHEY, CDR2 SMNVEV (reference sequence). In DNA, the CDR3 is TGTGCCAGCGGAGTTAGCTCCTACAATAAGCAGTTCTTC. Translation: CASGVSSYNKQFF.

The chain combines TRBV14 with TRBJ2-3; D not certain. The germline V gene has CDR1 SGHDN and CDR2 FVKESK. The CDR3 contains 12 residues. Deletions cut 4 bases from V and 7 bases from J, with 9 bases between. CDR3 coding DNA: TGTGCCAGCAGCCCGTCTGTAAATACGCAGTATTTT. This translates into CASSPSVNTQYF.

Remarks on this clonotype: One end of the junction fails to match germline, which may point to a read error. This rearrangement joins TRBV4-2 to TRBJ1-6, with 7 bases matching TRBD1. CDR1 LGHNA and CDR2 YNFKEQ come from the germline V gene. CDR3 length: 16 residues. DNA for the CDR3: TGTGCCAGCAGCCAAGCGGCCGACAGGGAGAATTCACCCCCCCACTTT. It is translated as CASSQAADRENSPPHF.

CDR3 region: CASRSTTCEQYF. For the CDR3, the DNA is TGCGCCAGCCGGTCAACTACCTGCGAGCAGTACTTC. The chain carries TRBV5-1 and TRBJ2-5, with unresolved D. The closer fit of TRBJ2-7 to the DNA end suggests the J call may be wrong. This CDR3 has 12 residues. Germline CDR1 reads SGHRS; CDR2 reads YFSETQ.

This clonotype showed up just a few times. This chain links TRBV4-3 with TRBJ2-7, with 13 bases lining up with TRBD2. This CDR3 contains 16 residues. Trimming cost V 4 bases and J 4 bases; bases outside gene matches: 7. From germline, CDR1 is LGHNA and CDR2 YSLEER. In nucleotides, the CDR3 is TGCGCCAGCAGCCGTCTACTAGCGGGAGGGGCTTACGAGCAGTACTTC. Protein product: CASSRLLAGGAYEQYF.

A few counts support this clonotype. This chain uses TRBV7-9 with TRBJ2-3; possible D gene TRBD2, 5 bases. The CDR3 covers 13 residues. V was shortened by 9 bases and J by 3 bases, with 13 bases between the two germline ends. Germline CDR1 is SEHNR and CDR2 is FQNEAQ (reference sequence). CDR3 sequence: CASLRAETDTQYF. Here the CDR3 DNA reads TGTGCCAGTCTGAGGGCCGAAACAGATACGCAGTATTTT.

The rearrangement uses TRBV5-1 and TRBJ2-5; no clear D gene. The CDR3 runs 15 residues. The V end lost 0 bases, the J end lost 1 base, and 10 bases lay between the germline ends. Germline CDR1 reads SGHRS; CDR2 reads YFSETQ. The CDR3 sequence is CASSLGAVTQETQYF. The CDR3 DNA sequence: TGCGCCAGCAGCTTGGGTGCAGTCACCCAAGAGACCCAGTACTTC.

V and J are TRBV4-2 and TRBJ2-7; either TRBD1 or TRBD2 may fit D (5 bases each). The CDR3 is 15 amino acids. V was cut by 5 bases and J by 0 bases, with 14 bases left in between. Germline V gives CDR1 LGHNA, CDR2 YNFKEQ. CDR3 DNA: TGTGCCAGCAGCTTGGGGCCTAGCCCCTCCTACGAGCAGTACTTC. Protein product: CASSLGPSPSYEQYF.

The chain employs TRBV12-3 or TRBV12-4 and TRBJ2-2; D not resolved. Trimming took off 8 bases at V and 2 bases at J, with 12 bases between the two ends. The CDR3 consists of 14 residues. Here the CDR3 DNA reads TGTGCCAGCTTGAGGTCCCCCAACACCGGGGAGCTGTTTTTT. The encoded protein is CASLRSPNTGELFF.

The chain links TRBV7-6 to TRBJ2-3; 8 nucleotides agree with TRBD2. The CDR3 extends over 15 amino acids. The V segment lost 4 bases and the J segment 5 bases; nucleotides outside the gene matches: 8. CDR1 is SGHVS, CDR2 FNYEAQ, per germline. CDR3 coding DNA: TGTGCCAGCAGCTGGACCGGGGGGGCCCAAGATACGCAGTATTTT. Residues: CASSWTGGAQDTQYF.

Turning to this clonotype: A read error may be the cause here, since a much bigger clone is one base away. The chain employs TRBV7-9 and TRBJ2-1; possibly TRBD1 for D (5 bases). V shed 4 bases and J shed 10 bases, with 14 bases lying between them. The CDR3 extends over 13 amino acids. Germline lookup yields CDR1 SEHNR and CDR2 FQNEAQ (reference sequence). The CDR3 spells CASSSQGVYEQFF. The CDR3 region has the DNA TGTGCCAGCAGCTCCCAAGGGGTCTACGAGCAGTTCTTC.

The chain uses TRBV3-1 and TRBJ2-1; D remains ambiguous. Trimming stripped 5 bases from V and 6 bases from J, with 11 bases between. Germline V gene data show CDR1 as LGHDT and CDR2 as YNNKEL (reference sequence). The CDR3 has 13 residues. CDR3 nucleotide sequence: TGTGCCAGCAGCTCCCAGCTAGGCAATGAGCAGTTCTTC. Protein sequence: CASSSQLGNEQFF.

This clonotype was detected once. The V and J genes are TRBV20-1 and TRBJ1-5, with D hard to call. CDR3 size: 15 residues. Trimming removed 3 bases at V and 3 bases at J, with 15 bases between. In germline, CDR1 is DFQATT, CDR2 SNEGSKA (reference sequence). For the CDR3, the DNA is TGCAGTGCTAGTCGTCGGCCCGGGGACAATCAGCCCCAGCATTTT. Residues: CSASRRPGDNQPQHF.

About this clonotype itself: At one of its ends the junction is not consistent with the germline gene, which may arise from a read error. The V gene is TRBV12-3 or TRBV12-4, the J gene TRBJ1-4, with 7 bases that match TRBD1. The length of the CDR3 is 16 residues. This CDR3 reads CTSSFRQGIRSEKLFF. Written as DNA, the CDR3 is TGTACCAGCAGTTTTCGACAGGGAATCAGGAGCGAAAAACTGTTTTTT.

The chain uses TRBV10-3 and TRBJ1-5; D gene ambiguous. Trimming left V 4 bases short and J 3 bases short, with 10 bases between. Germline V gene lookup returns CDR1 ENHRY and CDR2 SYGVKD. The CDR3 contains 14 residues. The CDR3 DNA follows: TGTGCCATCAGTGTAGATTTGGTCAATCAGCCCCAGCATTTT. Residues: CAISVDLVNQPQHF.

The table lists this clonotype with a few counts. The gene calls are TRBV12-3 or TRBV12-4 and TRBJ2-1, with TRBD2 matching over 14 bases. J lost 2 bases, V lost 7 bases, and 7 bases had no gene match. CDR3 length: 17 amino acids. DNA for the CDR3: TGTGCCAGCACCTCCGGACTAGCGGGGGGAACCTACAATGAGCAGTTCTTC. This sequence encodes CASTSGLAGGTYNEQFF.

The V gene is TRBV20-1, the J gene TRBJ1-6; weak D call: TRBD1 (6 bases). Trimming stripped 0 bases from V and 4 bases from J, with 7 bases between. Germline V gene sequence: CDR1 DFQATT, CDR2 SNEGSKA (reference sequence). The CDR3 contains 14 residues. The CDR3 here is CSAREQGYNSPLHF. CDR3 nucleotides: TGCAGTGCTAGAGAGCAGGGGTATAATTCACCCCTCCACTTT.

CDR3: CSARGSGGTYNEQFF. CDR3 DNA sequence: TGCAGTGCTAGAGGTAGCGGGGGCACCTACAATGAGCAGTTCTTC. The V call is TRBV20-1, the J call TRBJ2-1; 9 nucleotides align to TRBD2. With 1 base clipped from V and 2 bases from J, the junction kept 3 bases outside the gene matches. There are 15 residues in the CDR3. Germline V lookup: CDR1 DFQATT, CDR2 SNEGSKA (reference sequence).

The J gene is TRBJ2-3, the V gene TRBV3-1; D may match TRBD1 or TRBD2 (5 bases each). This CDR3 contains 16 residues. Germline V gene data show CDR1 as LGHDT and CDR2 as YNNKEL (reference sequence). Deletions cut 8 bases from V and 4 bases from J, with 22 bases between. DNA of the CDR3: TGTGCCAGCGGTAAAGGCGAGGGACCGAGCCCAGATACGCAGTATTTT. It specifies CASGKGEGPSPDTQYF.

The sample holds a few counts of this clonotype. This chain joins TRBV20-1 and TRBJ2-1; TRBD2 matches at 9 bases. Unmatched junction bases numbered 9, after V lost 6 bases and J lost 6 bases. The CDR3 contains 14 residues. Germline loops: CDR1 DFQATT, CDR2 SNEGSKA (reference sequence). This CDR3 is CSAYDGLAINEQFF. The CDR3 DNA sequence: TGCAGTGCCTATGACGGACTAGCGATCAATGAGCAGTTCTTC.

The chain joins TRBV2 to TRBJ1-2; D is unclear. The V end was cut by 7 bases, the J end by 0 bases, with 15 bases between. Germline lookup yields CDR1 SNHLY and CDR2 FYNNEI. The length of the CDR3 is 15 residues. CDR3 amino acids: CASKDSTIANYGYTF. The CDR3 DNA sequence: TGTGCCAGCAAAGATAGTACAATAGCTAACTATGGCTACACCTTC.

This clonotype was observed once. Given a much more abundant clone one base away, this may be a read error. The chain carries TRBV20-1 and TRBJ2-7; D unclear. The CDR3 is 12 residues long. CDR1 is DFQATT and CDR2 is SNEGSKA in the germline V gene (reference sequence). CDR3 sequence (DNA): TGCAGGGCAGCTACAAACTCCTACGAGCAGTACTTC. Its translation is CRAATNSYEQYF.